These 25 T cell receptor beta chains share one sample of origin, sequenced in a study of blood T cell repertoires in COVID-19. TCRdb's table, derived via immunoSEQ multiplex PCR, lists solely in-frame clones and lacks some. The table has a few hundred thousand clones, around 92% seen once. The material sequenced was peripheral blood. These receptors were obtained from a man aged 18 to 29 who had recovered from COVID-19.

This clone has a single count. This rearrangement joins TRBV19 to TRBJ1-5, with D unclear. This CDR3 has 17 residues. V lost 5 bases, J lost 0 bases, and 17 bases lay in between. Germline V gene sequence: CDR1 LNHDA, CDR2 SQIVND (reference sequence). CDR3 in DNA: TGTGCCAGTAGTGGAGAGGCGAGCCAGTATAGCAATCAGCCCCAGCATTTT. Translating gives CASSGEASQYSNQPQHF.

This clone appeared once. The J gene is TRBJ2-3, the V gene TRBV6-5; 8 bases match TRBD1. This CDR3 is 14 amino acids long. Trimming at V came to 6 bases and at J to 3 bases, leaving 5 bases not matched to a gene. Germline V gene lookup returns CDR1 MNHEY and CDR2 SVGAGI. Written as DNA, the CDR3 is TGTGCCAGCAGGGCCGGACAGGGAACAGATACGCAGTATTTT. The encoded protein is CASRAGQGTDTQYF.

The rearrangement uses TRBV6-5 and TRBJ1-1, with 9 nucleotides matching TRBD1. Trimming removed 4 bases from V and 7 bases from J; junction bases left unmatched: 7. The CDR3 spans 14 residues. Germline V gene sequence: CDR1 MNHEY, CDR2 SVGAGI. As DNA, the CDR3 is TGTGCCAGCAGTTTGGGACAGGGTTTAGGTGAAGCTTTCTTT. Protein: CASSLGQGLGEAFF.

The genes are TRBV7-9 and TRBJ1-4; no reliable D call. CDR1 and CDR2 from the germline V gene are SEHNR and FQNEAQ (reference sequence). The CDR3 spans 13 residues. V dropped 2 bases and J dropped 8 bases, with 9 bases sitting between them. Written as DNA, the CDR3 is TGTGCCAGCAGCTTATTCCTCGGGGAAAAACTGTTTTTT. As protein: CASSLFLGEKLFF.

The chain couples TRBV7-9 to TRBJ2-7, with D maybe TRBD1 (7 bases). Germline CDR1 is SEHNR and CDR2 is FQNEAQ (reference sequence). V was cut by 1 base and J by 5 bases, with 15 bases left in between. The CDR3 length is 15 residues. CDR3 sequence (DNA): TGTGCCAGCAGCTTAGAATACAGGGGAGGCCACGAGCAGTACTTC. This codes for CASSLEYRGGHEQYF.

The chain uses TRBV19 and TRBJ1-5; maybe TRBD1 (5 bases). Germline V gives CDR1 LNHDA, CDR2 SQIVND (reference sequence). V lost 6 bases to trimming and J lost 6 bases, with 18 bases between them. This CDR3 is built from 15 residues. The CDR3 DNA reads as TGTGCCAGTAGCAGAGAAGGGGCTATGAGTCAGCCCCAGCATTTT. The encoded protein is CASSREGAMSQPQHF.

The chain uses TRBV10-3 and TRBJ2-1; 7 positions match TRBD2. The CDR3 runs 14 residues. J gave up 6 bases and V 4 bases, and 6 bases lay outside the gene matches. Looked up from germline, CDR1 is ENHRY and CDR2 is SYGVKD. The CDR3 DNA follows: TGTGCCATCAGTGGGACTAGTAAGCCCAATGAGCAGTTCTTC. This encodes CAISGTSKPNEQFF.

This clone has just a few counts. Additional DNA sequences in this sample encode the identical CDR3. This chain connects TRBV9 to TRBJ2-2; D ambiguous. The germline gives CDR1 SGDLS, CDR2 YYNGEE. This CDR3 spans 14 amino acids. With 0 bases removed from V and 2 bases from J, the gap between germline ends came to 5 bases. CDR3 protein: CASSVGLNTGELFF. CDR3 bases: TGTGCCAGCAGCGTAGGACTTAACACCGGGGAGCTGTTTTTT.

The chain combines TRBV3-1 (or the pseudogene TRBV3-2) with TRBJ2-3; TRBD2 matches 7 bases. V gave up 4 bases and J gave up 2 bases; unmatched junction bases: 9. CDR1 LGHDT and CDR2 YNNKEL come from the germline V gene (reference sequence). This CDR3 comprises 16 residues. In DNA, the CDR3 is TGTGCCAGCAGCCCCTCTAGCGGAGTTGCCACAGATACGCAGTATTTT. Translating it yields CASSPSSGVATDTQYF.

J is TRBJ1-1 and V is TRBV27; 9 nucleotides agree with TRBD1. The germline CDR1 and CDR2 sequences are MNHEY and SMNVEV (reference sequence). CDR3 size: 15 residues. V was clipped by 3 bases and J by 5 bases; unmatched bases: 7. The CDR3 protein is CASSFTTGGRTEAFF. CDR3 nucleotides: TGTGCCAGCAGTTTCACGACAGGGGGAAGAACTGAAGCTTTCTTT.

The chain has TRBV5-1 and TRBJ2-4; maybe TRBD1 (6 bases). This CDR3 is built from 13 residues. The germline gives CDR1 SGHRS, CDR2 YFSETQ. V was clipped by 1 base and J by 7 bases, with 9 bases between them. The CDR3 sequence is CASSLPGENIQYF. The CDR3, as DNA: TGCGCCAGCAGCTTGCCAGGGGAGAACATTCAGTACTTC.

This clone was seen repeatedly, ten times or more. Other DNA sequences in the sample encode the same CDR3. The V call is TRBV6-6, the J call TRBJ1-3, with D hard to call. The CDR3 is 11 residues long. Trimming removed 3 bases from V and 8 bases from J, with 5 bases in between. Germline V gives CDR1 MNHNY, CDR2 SVGAGI (reference sequence). The CDR3 loop is CASSYSDTIYF. The CDR3 DNA sequence: TGTGCCAGCAGTTATTCGGACACCATATATTTT.

V usage is TRBV10-2 and J usage is TRBJ1-1, with 8 bases matching TRBD1. Trimming took 10 bases from V and 4 from J; bases not matched to a gene: 11. The CDR3 runs 14 residues. Germline V gives CDR1 WSHSY, CDR2 SAAADI. The CDR3 reads CATYQGALGTEAFF. Written as DNA, the CDR3 is TGCGCCACCTACCAGGGGGCGCTGGGCACTGAAGCTTTCTTT.

The gene calls are TRBV5-1 and TRBJ1-2; 9 bases line up with TRBD1. The CDR3 contains 12 residues. The V gene's germline CDR1 is SGHRS and CDR2 YFSETQ. With V trimmed by 3 bases and J by 8 bases, 2 bases remained unmatched. CDR3 loop: CASSSGQGGYTF. The CDR3 bases are TGCGCCAGCAGCTCAGGACAGGGGGGCTACACCTTC. Full variable domain (missing parts from reference TRBV5-1 and TRBJ1-2): KAGVTQTPRYLIKTRGQQVTLSCSPISGHRSVSWYQQTPGQGLQFLFEYFSETQRNKGNFPGRFSGRQFSNSRSEMNVSTLELGDSALYLCASSSGQGGYTFGSGTRLTVV.

This clone was counted once. The chain uses TRBV5-8 and TRBJ1-1, with D unclear. Trimming left V 1 base short and J 1 base short, with 8 bases between. This CDR3 comprises 14 residues. Germline-derived CDR1 and CDR2 are SGHTS and YDEGEE. In DNA form, the CDR3 reads TGTGCCAGCAGCTTGCGGGGAGGGAACACTGAAGCTTTCTTT. This codes for CASSLRGGNTEAFF.

The chain carries TRBV7-9 and TRBJ1-1; no clear D gene. Germline lookup yields CDR1 SEHNR and CDR2 FQNEAQ (reference sequence). The CDR3 is 13 amino acids. The V end lost 7 bases, the J end lost 2 bases, and 11 bases lay between the germline ends. The CDR3 here is CASTVVINTEAFF. The CDR3 coding sequence is TGTGCCAGCACCGTAGTGATAAACACTGAAGCTTTCTTT.

The chain couples TRBV20-1 to TRBJ2-3; no reliable D call. CDR1 and CDR2 (germline): DFQATT, SNEGSKA (reference sequence). The CDR3 length is 11 residues. Trimming cost V 4 bases and J 2 bases, with 4 bases left between them. The CDR3 nucleotides read TGCAGTGCTACCTACACAGATACGCAGTATTTT. It specifies CSATYTDTQYF.

V is TRBV6-5 and J is TRBJ2-7; 10 nucleotides agree with TRBD1. The CDR3 sequence is 15 residues long. Germline CDR1 is MNHEY and CDR2 is SVGAGI. The V segment lost 2 bases and the J segment 3 bases; nucleotides outside the gene matches: 4. The CDR3 region is CASSYVRTGGYEQYF. In nucleotides, the CDR3 is TGTGCCAGCAGTTACGTTAGGACAGGGGGCTACGAGCAGTACTTC.

The chain combines TRBV11-3 with TRBJ2-1; D gene unclear. This CDR3 has 13 amino acids. The V end lost 2 bases, the J end lost 8 bases, and 10 bases lay between the germline ends. Germline V gives CDR1 SGHNT, CDR2 YENEEA. This CDR3 reads CASSLSGFYEQFF. The CDR3 bases are TGTGCCAGCAGCTTATCCGGTTTTTATGAGCAGTTCTTC. Based on the CDR3 plus reference TRBV11-3 and TRBJ2-1, the full variable domain is EAGVVQSPRYKIIEKKQPVAFWCNPISGHNTLYWYLQNLGQGPELLIRYENEEAVDDSQLPKDRFSAERLKGVDSTLKIQPAELGDSAVYLCASSLSGFYEQFFGPGTRLTVL.

CDR3: CAISEVRGGNSPLHF. The CDR3 DNA reads TGTGCCATCAGTGAGGTGAGGGGAGGGAATTCACCCCTCCACTTT. This chain links TRBV10-3 with TRBJ1-6; D may be TRBD1 (5 bases). Germline CDR1 reads ENHRY; CDR2 reads SYGVKD. This CDR3 is built from 15 residues. Trimming pared 2 bases from V and 7 bases from J, leaving 12 bases between.

The V and J genes are TRBV2 and TRBJ1-5; D call uncertain. From germline, CDR1 is SNHLY and CDR2 FYNNEI. The CDR3 spans 15 residues. Trimming left V 7 bases short and J 1 base short, with 14 bases between. The CDR3 reads CASTLGGLSNQPQHF. The CDR3 DNA reads TGTGCCAGCACCCTGGGAGGACTAAGCAATCAGCCCCAGCATTTT.

J is TRBJ1-2 and V is TRBV5-4; D unclear. CDR1 SGHNT and CDR2 YYREEE come from the germline V gene (reference sequence). CDR3 length: 14 amino acids. The V gene lost 2 bases and the J gene lost 1 base, with 9 bases spanning the gap. The CDR3 sequence is CASSFNSLNYGYTF. The CDR3 DNA follows: TGTGCCAGCAGCTTTAACAGTCTTAACTATGGCTACACCTTC.

The rearrangement uses TRBV10-3 and TRBJ2-1, with TRBD2 matching 12 bases. The CDR3 covers 16 residues. Germline assignment: CDR1 ENHRY and CDR2 SYGVKD. V dropped 10 bases and J dropped 4; count of bases not matched to a gene: 11. Here the CDR3 reads CATKGGLAGGYNEQFF. The CDR3 coding sequence is TGTGCCACAAAGGGGGGGCTAGCGGGAGGGTACAATGAGCAGTTCTTC.

V and J are TRBV27 and TRBJ2-7; 10 nucleotides match TRBD2. In germline, CDR1 is MNHEY, CDR2 SMNVEV (reference sequence). V dropped 6 bases and J dropped 6; count of bases not matched to a gene: 11. This CDR3 is 15 amino acids long. The CDR3 coding sequence is TGTGCCAGCAGGCAAATTTTAGCGGGAGGAGGCGAGCAGTACTTC. The encoded protein is CASRQILAGGGEQYF.

The rearrangement links TRBV6-5 to TRBJ1-5, with TRBD1 as a possible D gene (6 bases). The CDR3 runs to 15 residues. V shed 0 bases and J shed 7 bases, with 13 bases lying between them. Per the germline V gene, CDR1 is MNHEY and CDR2 is SVGAGI. The CDR3 DNA reads as TGTGCCAGCAGTTACTCTTGGGACACCATCCAGCCCCAGCATTTT. Protein sequence: CASSYSWDTIQPQHF.